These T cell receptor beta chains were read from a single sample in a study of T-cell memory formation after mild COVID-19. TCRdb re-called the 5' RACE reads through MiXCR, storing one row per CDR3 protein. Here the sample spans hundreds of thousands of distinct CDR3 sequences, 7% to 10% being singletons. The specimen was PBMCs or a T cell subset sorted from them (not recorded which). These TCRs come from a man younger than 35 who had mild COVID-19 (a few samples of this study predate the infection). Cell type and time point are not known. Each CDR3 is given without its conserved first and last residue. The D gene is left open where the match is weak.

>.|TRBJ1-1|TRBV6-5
ASSYSSAQGAF
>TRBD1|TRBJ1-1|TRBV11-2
ASSSGTGFTEAF
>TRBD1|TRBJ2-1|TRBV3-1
ASSPGTAPDNEQF
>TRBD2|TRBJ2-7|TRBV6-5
ASSYSVLAGYYEQY
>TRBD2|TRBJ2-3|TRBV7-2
ASSLAPSGRSDTQY
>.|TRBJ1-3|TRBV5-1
ASSPGATSGNTIY
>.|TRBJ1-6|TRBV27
ASSLYSSYNSPLH
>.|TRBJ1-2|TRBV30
ACRAEGGGYT
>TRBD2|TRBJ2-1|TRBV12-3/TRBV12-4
ACSGLVKLTDEQF
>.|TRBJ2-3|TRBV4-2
ASSQDPPIPDTQY
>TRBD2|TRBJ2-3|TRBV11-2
ASTLRRGGTDTQY
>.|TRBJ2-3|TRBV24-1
ATSDLTALEGTDTQY
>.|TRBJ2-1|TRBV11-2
ASSSVQGSSYNEQF
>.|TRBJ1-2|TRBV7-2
ASSSRTAGGYT
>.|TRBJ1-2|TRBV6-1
ASSEWMTTKDYGYT
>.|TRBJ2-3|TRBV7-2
ASSLVRGSDTQY
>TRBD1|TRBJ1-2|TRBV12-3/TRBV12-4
ASSIGTGEGYT
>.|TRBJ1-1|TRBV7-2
ASSILPGSNTEAF
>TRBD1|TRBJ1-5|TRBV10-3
AISEMGQGGQPQH
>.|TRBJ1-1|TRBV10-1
ASSEWTGTEAF
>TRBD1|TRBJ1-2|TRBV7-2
ASSGTAGGAYGYT
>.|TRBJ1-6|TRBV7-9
ASTLRGPGNSPLH
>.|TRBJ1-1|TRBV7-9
ASSPGQTNTEAF
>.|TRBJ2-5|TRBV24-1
ATSDLAGGETQY
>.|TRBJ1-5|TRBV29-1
SVRPSPNQPQH
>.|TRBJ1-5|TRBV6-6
ASSYSDIYQPQH
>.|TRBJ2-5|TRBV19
ASSMTVIQETQY
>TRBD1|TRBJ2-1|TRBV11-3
ASSSSGGEGEQF
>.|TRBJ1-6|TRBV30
ARTEKYNSPLH
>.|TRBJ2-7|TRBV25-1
ASSEYTREQY
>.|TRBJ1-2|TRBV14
ASSQGIWAGHYGYT
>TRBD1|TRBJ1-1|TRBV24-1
ATSGDRNTEAF
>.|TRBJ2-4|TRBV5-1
ASSDRSLAKNIQY
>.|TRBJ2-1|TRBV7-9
ASSFDGYNEQF
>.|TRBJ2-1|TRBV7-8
ASSLGTVPGSYNEQF
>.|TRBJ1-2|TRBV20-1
SASGIGRHYGYT
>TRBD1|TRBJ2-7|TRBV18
ASSSTGVSEQY
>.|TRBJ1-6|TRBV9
ASSAGRTLGSPLH
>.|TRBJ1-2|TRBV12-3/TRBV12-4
ASSLIRAANYGYT
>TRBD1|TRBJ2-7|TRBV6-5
ASRPNRGPYEQY
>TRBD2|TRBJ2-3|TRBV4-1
ASSPLAGGPNTQY